This record covers a single T cell receptor (beta chain). Trimming at V came to 2 bases and at J to 9 bases, leaving 6 bases not matched to a gene. This CDR3 spans 13 amino acids. Data came from immunoSEQ multiplex PCR; TCRdb stores just in-frame clones and leaves some out. The repertoire holds about 39,000 clones, with approximately 86% as singletons. The entry originates in a study of blood T cell repertoires in COVID-19. The origin of this receptor is a man aged 65-85 years with acute or convalescent COVID-19. What was sequenced was peripheral blood. V is TRBV12-3 or TRBV12-4 and J is TRBJ2-7; 8 bases line up with TRBD1. The DNA for the CDR3 is TGTGCCAGCAGTTTATTGGGACAGGCCACGCAGTACTTC. Its translation is CASSLLGQATQYF.